At least ten counts were recorded for the clone carrying this T cell receptor (beta chain). This CDR3 is 16 amino acids long. Per the germline V gene, CDR1 is SEHNR and CDR2 is FQNEAQ (reference sequence). Trimming at V came to 5 bases and at J to 0 bases, leaving 6 bases not matched to a gene. Amplified TCR beta CDR3 regions came from RNA transcripts. The HTBI primer set drove a first-round RT-PCR of the TCR CDR3. TCRdb fed the multiplex PCR reads into MiXCR, producing one record per CDR3 protein. The sample yields under 200,000 distinct CDR3 sequences, 9.4% seen once. The data were taken from a study of T cells in Graves' hyperthyroidism and ophthalmopathy.

Material: blood. The V call is TRBV7-9, the J call TRBJ2-3, with 9 bases matching TRBD1. The sequence was obtained from a woman aged 18-35 years with Graves' hyperthyroidism that later progressed to Graves' ophthalmopathy. In DNA, the CDR3 is TGTGCCAGCAGCCCGCGTGGACAGGGGAGCACAGATACGCAGTATTTT. Protein sequence: CASSPRGQGSTDTQYF.